These T cell receptor beta chains were read from a single sample in a study of OX40 agonist ivuxolimab in advanced cancers. This table comes from immunoSEQ multiplex PCR, and its TCRdb copy is limited to in-frame clones, with some not included. The sample lists tens of thousands of clones, around 86% occurring once. This specimen was CD4+ or CD8+ T cells sorted from blood, taken in a trial of the OX40 agonist ivuxolimab. These receptors all stem from an adult with an advanced solid tumor such as melanoma, head and neck, liver or kidney cancer. Both conserved end residues are part of each CDR3. A D gene is named only where the DNA matches it firmly. Not all rows give a size; the values are once, few, many and, for expanded clones, a class.

cdr3_aa cdr3_nt d_call j_call clone_size v_call
CASSQEVRTGPLYGYTF TGTGCCAGCAGCCAAGAAGTGCGGACAGGTCCCTTATATGGCTACACCTTC TRBD1 TRBJ1-2 once TRBV5-4
CASTHGGYGYTF TGTGCCAGCACCCACGGGGGTTATGGCTACACCTTC - TRBJ1-2 - TRBV6-5
CASSLNRPQGGAGELFF TGTGCCAGCTCACTTAACCGGCCGCAGGGAGGCGCCGGGGAGCTGTTTTTT - TRBJ2-2 - TRBV18
CASSALPGLAGKGEQYF TGTGCCAGCAGCGCGCTGCCGGGACTAGCGGGAAAGGGCGAGCAGTACTTC TRBD2 TRBJ2-7 - TRBV27
CAISEQIGLREAFYEQFF TGTGCCATCAGTGAGCAGATAGGTCTAAGGGAGGCTTTCTATGAGCAGTTCTTC - TRBJ2-1 - TRBV10-3
CASSLSSGQGVGTGELFF TGTGCCAGCAGCTTATCATCGGGACAGGGGGTTGGCACCGGGGAGCTGTTTTTT TRBD1 TRBJ2-2 - TRBV7-2
CASSPPQGREGQPQHF TGTGCCAGCTCACCGCCTCAGGGCCGTGAGGGTCAGCCCCAGCATTTT - TRBJ1-5 once TRBV18
CASTLRLAGFSTDTQYF TGTGCCAGCACCTTGCGCCTAGCGGGATTTAGCACAGATACGCAGTATTTT TRBD2 TRBJ2-3 - TRBV13
CASSSTTVGRDTQYF TGTGCCAGCAGCTCAACCACAGTTGGTAGAGATACGCAGTATTTT - TRBJ2-3 - TRBV7-3
CASSLHGSSYNEQFF TGTGCCAGCAGCTTACACGGGAGCTCCTACAATGAGCAGTTCTTC - TRBJ2-1 - TRBV7-2
CASSVRGAANTGELFF TGTGCCAGCAGCGTTCGGGGGGCCGCGAACACCGGGGAGCTGTTTTTT - TRBJ2-2 - TRBV9
CATSRALGITEAFF TGTGCCACCAGCAGAGCCCTAGGAATCACTGAAGCTTTCTTT - TRBJ1-1 - TRBV15
CASSPTGGGNTIYF TGTGCCAGCAGCCCAACAGGGGGCGGGAACACCATATATTTT TRBD1 TRBJ1-3 - TRBV4-2
CASSIRRGDQPQHF TGTGCCAGTAGTATCCGAAGGGGGGATCAGCCCCAGCATTTT - TRBJ1-5 few TRBV19
CASEGTGVPNTGELFF TGCGCCAGCGAGGGTACCGGGGTCCCGAACACCGGGGAGCTGTTTTTT - TRBJ2-2 - TRBV5-1
CAWTRDRGSTDTQYF TGTGCCTGGACCCGGGACAGGGGTAGCACAGATACGCAGTATTTT TRBD1 TRBJ2-3 - TRBV30
CASSRGGSNQPQHF TGTGCCAGCAGCCGGGGGGGTAGCAATCAGCCCCAGCATTTT - TRBJ1-5 few TRBV27
CASSFSGTGAANQPQHF TGTGCCAGCAGCTTTTCGGGTACCGGGGCAGCGAATCAGCCCCAGCATTTT - TRBJ1-5 - TRBV7-2
CASSLEGSLRRSSPLHF TGTGCCAGCAGCTTAGAAGGGTCCCTCAGGAGGAGTTCACCCCTCCACTTT - TRBJ1-6 - TRBV7-9
CASSLALGTSGRDIQYF TGTGCCAGCAGCTTAGCGCTGGGGACTAGCGGGAGGGACATTCAGTACTTC TRBD2 TRBJ2-4 - TRBV7-2
CASTRPTYTDTQYF TGTGCCAGCACGAGACCGACCTACACAGATACGCAGTATTTT - TRBJ2-3 - TRBV5-6
CASSSSGTLGQYF TGCGCCAGCAGCTCTAGCGGGACCCTCGGGCAGTACTTC TRBD2 TRBJ2-7 - TRBV5-1
CASSPEEFGSYEQYF TGTGCCAGCTCACCAGAGGAGTTTGGGTCCTACGAGCAGTACTTC - TRBJ2-7 few TRBV18
CASSPRRPLAEAFF TGTGCCAGCAGTCCTAGGAGACCCCTCGCTGAAGCTTTCTTT - TRBJ1-1 - TRBV6-5
CASSHVGQRAVETQYF TGCGCCAGCAGCCATGTGGGGCAACGCGCGGTGGAGACCCAGTACTTC - TRBJ2-5 once TRBV4-3
CASSQTSGAAKNIQYF TGTGCCAGCAGCCAAACTAGCGGGGCTGCCAAAAACATTCAGTACTTC TRBD2 TRBJ2-4 - TRBV7-2
CASSSGRGNQPQHF TGTGCCAGCAGTTCGGGGCGGGGCAATCAGCCCCAGCATTTT - TRBJ1-5 - TRBV6-5
CAWSGGETQYF TGTGCCTGGAGCGGGGGGGAGACCCAGTACTTC TRBD2 TRBJ2-5 - TRBV30
CAISGLYNGGNNEQFF TGTGCCATCAGTGGGCTCTATAACGGAGGGAACAATGAGCAGTTCTTC - TRBJ2-1 - TRBV10-3
CASRPTSGRSYEQYF TGTGCCAGCAGGCCCACTAGCGGGAGATCCTACGAGCAGTACTTC TRBD2 TRBJ2-7 - TRBV6-5
CASSEGTLGLQYF TGTGCCAGCAGCGAGGGTACCCTCGGGTTGCAGTATTTT - TRBJ2-3 - TRBV7-2
CASKVSNYGYTF TGTGCCAGCAAAGTTTCCAACTATGGCTACACCTTC - TRBJ1-2 - TRBV7-2
CASSLVWDRGFYEQYF TGTGCCAGCAGCTTGGTTTGGGACAGGGGCTTCTACGAGCAGTACTTC TRBD1 TRBJ2-7 - TRBV5-5
CASRIGDQPQHF TGTGCCAGCAGGATCGGGGATCAGCCCCAGCATTTT - TRBJ1-5 few TRBV7-2
CATRHNDGYTF TGTGCCACAAGGCACAACGATGGCTACACCTTC - TRBJ1-2 once TRBV6-4
CASSRQTNPGDGNTIYF TGCGCCAGCAGCCGACAGACTAACCCAGGGGATGGAAACACCATATATTTT - TRBJ1-3 - TRBV5-1
CASRTQHSNQPQHF TGTGCCAGTAGGACCCAACATAGCAATCAGCCCCAGCATTTT - TRBJ1-5 - TRBV19
CASSITASGWVTDTQYF TGTGCCAGTAGTATAACGGCCAGCGGGTGGGTCACAGATACGCAGTATTTT - TRBJ2-3 once TRBV19
CAISGQGPGYTF TGTGCCATCAGTGGACAGGGTCCTGGCTACACCTTC TRBD1 TRBJ1-2 - TRBV10-3
CASTRDGNEKLFF TGTGCCAGCACCCGGGACGGGAATGAAAAACTGTTTTTT - TRBJ1-4 - TRBV7-9
CASSPQSVSSEAFF TGCGCCAGCTCACCACAGTCAGTATCGTCCGAAGCTTTCTTT - TRBJ1-1 - TRBV18
CASSQGYNQPQHF TGTGCCAGCAGCCAAGGGTACAATCAGCCCCAGCATTTT - TRBJ1-5 - TRBV7-2
CSAEDPDTQYF TGCAGTGCTGAGGACCCAGATACGCAGTATTTT - TRBJ2-3 - TRBV20-1
CASSLTGRDQETQYF TGTGCCAGCAGCCTCACCGGACGGGACCAAGAGACCCAGTACTTC - TRBJ2-5 - TRBV7-9
CASSELGNSRAFF TGTGCCAGCAGTGAACTCGGGAACAGCAGAGCTTTCTTT - TRBJ1-1 - TRBV6-5
CASSLRGALNQPQHF TGTGCCAGCAGCTTAAGGGGAGCCTTAAATCAGCCCCAGCATTTT - TRBJ1-5 - TRBV7-3
CASSEGGGNYEQYF TGTGCCAGCAGCGAAGGCGGGGGGAACTACGAGCAGTACTTC TRBD2 TRBJ2-7 few TRBV11-3
CATGRIGGGQPQHF TGTGCCACCGGTCGAATTGGGGGCGGCCAGCCCCAGCATTTT - TRBJ1-5 - TRBV27
CASSHRVMNTEAFF TGTGCCAGCAGCCACAGGGTCATGAACACTGAAGCTTTCTTT - TRBJ1-1 - TRBV6-6
CASSLRTGGGSPLHF TGTGCCAGCAGCTTGAGAACAGGCGGAGGATCACCCCTCCACTTT - TRBJ1-6 few TRBV5-8
CASSSWTVSYNEQFF TGCGCCAGCAGCTCCTGGACGGTCTCCTACAATGAGCAGTTCTTC - TRBJ2-1 - TRBV5-1
CASSLGQSYGTQYF TGTGCCAGCAGCTTAGGACAGTCCTACGGTACGCAGTATTTT - TRBJ2-3 - TRBV7-3
CASTQWGRDTQYF TGTGCCAGTACCCAATGGGGCAGGGATACGCAGTATTTT - TRBJ2-3 - TRBV19
CASSFSAGRETQYF TGTGCCAGCAGCTTCTCGGCGGGGCGGGAGACCCAGTACTTC - TRBJ2-5 - TRBV5-4
CAWSGILTSQPQHF TGTGCCTGGAGTGGGATTTTGACGAGTCAGCCCCAGCATTTT - TRBJ1-5 - TRBV30
CAISEWEGGTEAFF TGTGCCATCAGTGAGTGGGAGGGGGGCACTGAAGCTTTCTTT - TRBJ1-1 - TRBV10-3